Listed below are T cell receptor beta chains from one sample, sequenced in a study of blood T cell repertoires in COVID-19. Only in-frame clones appear in the TCRdb table, and some are missing; sequencing was by immunoSEQ multiplex PCR. Of fewer than 350,000 clones in the sample, 90% were seen once. Sequenced material: peripheral blood. Receptors were obtained from a woman aged 25 to 45 with COVID-19, enrolled during active disease. The conserved cysteine and the conserved F or W are not part of the CDR3 here.

V gene	J gene	CDR3 protein
TRBV2	TRBJ2-5	ASSVDGGGRETQY
TRBV7-9	TRBJ1-3	ASSLGADGNTIY
TRBV7-8	TRBJ2-3	ASSLDRGDTQY
TRBV12-3/TRBV12-4	TRBJ2-7	ASSLRLAGSKK
TRBV28	TRBJ1-5	ASRPGRGRNQPQH
TRBV30	TRBJ1-4	AWTQGLRAKLF
TRBV30	TRBJ1-6	AWSLGQGASPLH
TRBV5-1	TRBJ2-2	ASRNIGTSGRYPGELF
TRBV29-1	TRBJ1-1	SVVTGGKAEAF
TRBV7-2	TRBJ1-3	ASSQDGDSGNTIY
TRBV30	TRBJ2-3	AWSVRLAPTDTQY
TRBV7-4	TRBJ2-5	ASSLKPGHDQETQY
TRBV11-2	TRBJ1-3	ASSLTGDSGNTIY
TRBV19	TRBJ2-2	ASSLSPGGYTGELF
TRBV6-4	TRBJ2-7	AFLVVDYPEQY
TRBV25-1	TRBJ2-5	ASMIPAVQGETQY
TRBV2	TRBJ1-3	ASSLWGPRNTIY
TRBV27	TRBJ1-2	ASRSPDRVNGYT
TRBV15	TRBJ2-7	ATSRVRGDEQY
TRBV6-1	TRBJ2-5	ASSEGRVETQY
TRBV7-6	TRBJ2-7	ASVTPGQGGNEQY
TRBV11-2	TRBJ1-2	ASSFGGDGYT
TRBV18	TRBJ2-3	ASSPLTRGSTDTQY
TRBV19	TRBJ2-1	ASSILAGTGLIGEQF
TRBV6-2/TRBV6-3	TRBJ2-2	ASSYSDGIGELF
TRBV18	TRBJ1-5	ASSLRQGNQPQH
TRBV2	TRBJ2-7	ASKRTLRTGSSYEQY
TRBV6-5	TRBJ2-2	ASNLGGGPGELF
TRBV4-1	TRBJ1-6	ASSKAGDNSPLH
TRBV30	TRBJ2-3	AWSVQGGDTQY
TRBV7-3	TRBJ1-4	ATRDRSEKLF
TRBV30	TRBJ2-1	AWSVLAGGENEQF
TRBV3-1/TRBV3-2	TRBJ2-5	ASSLRTGLQETQY
TRBV3-1/TRBV3-2	TRBJ2-5	ASSHVSGANQETQY
TRBV6-2/TRBV6-3	TRBJ2-7	ASSKDRASEQY